This TCR beta chain was obtained from a study of blood T cell repertoires in COVID-19. Study-level background: There were acute and convalescent COVID-19 samples, and they came from the United States, Italy and Spain.

This CDR3 is 15 amino acids long. CDR1 LNHDA and CDR2 SQIVND come from the germline V gene (reference sequence). The V and J ends lost 3 bases and 1 base respectively, with 7 bases between them. Concerning this clone: The sample holds other DNA sequences that translate to the same CDR3.

Clones were sequenced by immunoSEQ multiplex PCR, and TCRdb holds only the in-frame ones, with some missing. Here the sample spans 50,000 to 80,000 clones, more than 75% being singletons. This receptor was obtained from a woman aged 40 to 50 who had recovered from COVID-19. The rearrangement uses TRBV19 and TRBJ2-6; unclear D gene. Sequencing was carried out using PBMCs or T cells enriched from blood (not recorded which). CDR3 nucleotides: TGTGCCAGTAGTATTTCCGGGTCTGGGGCCAACGTCCTGACTTTC. It codes for CASSISGSGANVLTF.